Below, one T cell receptor beta chain is given with its context. CDR3 length: 13 residues. CDR1 and CDR2 from the germline V gene are LGHDT and YNNKEL (reference sequence). V was trimmed by 5 bases and J by 7 bases, leaving 11 bases between them. These data are taken from a study of Ad26.COV2.S vaccination and SARS-CoV-2 variants. Sequencing used immunoSEQ multiplex PCR; TCRdb keeps in-frame clones, though not all of them. The sample includes under 150,000 clones, 86% of them seen just once. The receptor's source is a human donor who had recovered from COVID-19. The starting material was peripheral blood, obtained after recovery from COVID-19. The chain carries TRBV3-1 (or the pseudogene TRBV3-2) and TRBJ2-2, with unresolved D. CDR3 region: CASSAVRSGELFF. Here the CDR3 DNA reads TGTGCCAGCAGCGCCGTCAGAAGCGGGGAGCTGTTTTTT.